This T cell receptor (beta chain) was found in a study of shared clonotypes between healthy human individuals. The study separated CD4+ cells into CD45RA+ naive and CD45RA-negative memory subsets. Assay: immunoSEQ multiplex PCR; the TCRdb copy retains only in-frame clones and omits some. The sample carries approximately 2.1 million clones, over 90% recorded once. The germline gives CDR1 ENHRY, CDR2 SYGVKD. V was pared by 5 bases and J by 3 bases, with 21 bases between. This CDR3 has 17 amino acids. The rearrangement links TRBV10-3 to TRBJ2-3; a possible D gene is TRBD1 (7 bases). This receptor was identified in a young man in good health. Some clones in this sample may be carry-over from other donors' samples. Material for sequencing was naive CD4+ T cells from PBMCs. The sample's subset: CD45RA+ positively selected. The CDR3: CAISRGPGGQQTDTQYF. CDR3 nucleotides: TGTGCCATCAGTCGAGGGCCCGGGGGACAGCAAACAGATACGCAGTATTTT.